Listed below are T cell receptor beta chains from one sample, sequenced in a study of shared clonotypes between healthy human individuals. The table came from immunoSEQ multiplex PCR; TCRdb's copy has only in-frame clones and leaves some out. The sample yields hundreds of thousands of clones, more than 70% seen once. Sequencing used memory CD4+ T cells sorted from blood. The receptors were gathered from a woman under 40 in good health. Both conserved end residues are part of each CDR3. The order of the fields is V gene, J gene, clone size, D gene, CDR3 protein, CDR3 DNA. D genes are given only for firm matches. Rows may omit the clone size; those that give it use once, few, many or a size class.

v_gene: TRBV4-1; j_gene: TRBJ2-3; abundance: NA; d_gene: NA; CDR3aa: CASSQASSDTDTQYF; CDR3nt: TGCGCCAGCAGCCAAGCATCTAGCGACACAGATACGCAGTATTTT
v_gene: TRBV28; j_gene: TRBJ1-4; abundance: NA; d_gene: TRBD1; CDR3aa: CASNRNRGPNEKLFF; CDR3nt: TGTGCCAGCAATCGCAACAGGGGACCTAATGAAAAACTGTTTTTT
v_gene: TRBV11-2; j_gene: TRBJ2-5; abundance: few; d_gene: NA; CDR3aa: CASSLARGWETQYF; CDR3nt: TGTGCCAGCAGCTTAGCCAGGGGTTGGGAGACCCAGTACTTC
v_gene: TRBV18; j_gene: TRBJ2-7; abundance: few; d_gene: NA; CDR3aa: CASSPPVWDGAYPEQYF; CDR3nt: TGTGCCAGCTCACCACCGGTCTGGGACGGCGCTTATCCCGAGCAGTACTTC
v_gene: TRBV2; j_gene: TRBJ2-3; abundance: NA; d_gene: NA; CDR3aa: CASSESGSTDTQYF; CDR3nt: TGTGCCAGCAGTGAGTCTGGTAGCACAGATACGCAGTATTTT
v_gene: TRBV7-9; j_gene: TRBJ2-7; abundance: NA; d_gene: TRBD1; CDR3aa: CASSQGQGLYEQYF; CDR3nt: TGTGCCAGCAGCCAAGGACAGGGACTCTACGAGCAGTACTTC
v_gene: TRBV7-8; j_gene: TRBJ2-2; abundance: NA; d_gene: TRBD2; CDR3aa: CASSLDGGSGELFF; CDR3nt: TGTGCCAGCAGCTTAGACGGGGGGAGCGGGGAGCTGTTTTTT
v_gene: TRBV6-6; j_gene: TRBJ2-3; abundance: NA; d_gene: NA; CDR3aa: CASTSTGVADTQYF; CDR3nt: TGCGCCAGCACCTCGACGGGAGTTGCAGATACGCAGTATTTT
v_gene: TRBV21-1; j_gene: TRBJ2-1; abundance: NA; d_gene: NA; CDR3aa: CASSKVETRGYEQFF; CDR3nt: TGTGCCAGCAGCAAAGTGGAGACAAGAGGATATGAGCAGTTCTTC
v_gene: TRBV27; j_gene: TRBJ2-1; abundance: NA; d_gene: TRBD2; CDR3aa: CASRGGLAANYNEQFF; CDR3nt: TGTGCCAGCAGGGGGGGGTTGGCGGCGAACTACAATGAGCAGTTCTTC
v_gene: TRBV28; j_gene: TRBJ2-3; abundance: NA; d_gene: NA; CDR3aa: CASLRTDTQYF; CDR3nt: TGTGCCAGCTTGCGCACAGATACGCAGTATTTT
v_gene: TRBV28; j_gene: TRBJ1-5; abundance: NA; d_gene: NA; CDR3aa: CASSLRRRPQHF; CDR3nt: TGTGCCAGCAGTTTACGGCGGCGGCCCCAGCATTTT
v_gene: TRBV19; j_gene: TRBJ1-1; abundance: NA; d_gene: NA; CDR3aa: CASSIVKSSLRMNTEAFF; CDR3nt: TGTGCCAGTAGTATAGTAAAGTCGTCCTTGAGAATGAACACTGAAGCTTTCTTT
v_gene: TRBV5-1; j_gene: TRBJ2-5; abundance: NA; d_gene: NA; CDR3aa: CASSLEWGTQYF; CDR3nt: TGCGCCAGCAGCTTAGAATGGGGGACCCAGTACTTC
v_gene: TRBV2; j_gene: TRBJ2-7; abundance: NA; d_gene: TRBD2; CDR3aa: CASSGTTLYEQYF; CDR3nt: TGTGCCAGCAGCGGGACTACCCTCTACGAGCAGTACTTC
v_gene: TRBV6-6; j_gene: TRBJ1-2; abundance: few; d_gene: NA; CDR3aa: CASTSRGNRVSGYTF; CDR3nt: TGTGCCAGCACCTCCCGGGGGAACCGGGTTAGTGGCTACACCTTC
v_gene: TRBV28; j_gene: TRBJ1-2; abundance: NA; d_gene: NA; CDR3aa: CASRWSRADYGYTF; CDR3nt: TGTGCCAGCAGGTGGAGCAGGGCGGACTATGGCTACACCTTC